A selection of T cell receptor beta chains follows, all from one sample in a study of blood T cell repertoires in COVID-19. Here immunoSEQ multiplex PCR was the method, and the copy in TCRdb shows in-frame clones only, minus some. This table holds under 300,000 clones, approximately 90% found once. Source material: peripheral blood. The receptor set was obtained from a man between 60 and 75 years old who had recovered from COVID-19. Each CDR3 is given with its conserved first and last residue. The D gene is left open where the match is weak. Some rows mark clone size as missing; the rest say once, few, many or name a class of expanded clone.

>NA|TRBJ2-5|NA|TRBV12-3/TRBV12-4
CASSFFETQYF
TGTGCCAGCAGTTTCTTCGAGACCCAGTACTTC
>NA|TRBJ2-7|TRBD1|TRBV18
CASSPGQGAGYEQYF
TGTGCCAGCTCTCCAGGACAGGGGGCCGGTTACGAGCAGTACTTC
>NA|TRBJ2-2|NA|TRBV19
CASSWGGQKANTGELFF
TGTGCCAGTAGTTGGGGCGGTCAAAAAGCGAACACCGGGGAGCTGTTTTTT
>NA|TRBJ1-5|TRBD1|TRBV7-9
CASSSGQGASNQPQHF
TGTGCCAGCAGCTCCGGACAGGGGGCCTCCAATCAGCCCCAGCATTTT
>NA|TRBJ2-7|NA|TRBV19
CASSIHGGRFYEQYF
TGTGCCAGTAGTATCCACGGAGGCAGATTCTACGAGCAGTACTTC
>once|TRBJ2-2|TRBD2|TRBV24-1
CATSPGGPGTGELFF
TGTGCCACCAGCCCGGGGGGGCCGGGCACCGGGGAGCTGTTTTTT
>NA|TRBJ2-3|NA|TRBV5-6
CASSLGRAQKYF
TGTGCCAGCAGCTTGGGGAGGGCCCAGAAGTATTTT
>once|TRBJ1-4|NA|TRBV19
CASSGMTVPNEKLFF
TGTGCCAGTAGTGGGATGACAGTCCCTAATGAAAAACTGTTTTTT
>NA|TRBJ1-4|TRBD1|TRBV5-6
CASSFLGQGHEKLFF
TGTGCCAGCAGCTTTTTGGGACAGGGTCATGAAAAACTGTTTTTT
>NA|TRBJ1-1|NA|TRBV9
CASSVGGAGVGMNTEAFF
TGTGCCAGCAGCGTAGGAGGCGCAGGGGTGGGTATGAACACTGAAGCTTTCTTT
>NA|TRBJ1-1|TRBD1|TRBV12-3/TRBV12-4
CASSPGQVRAFF
TGTGCCAGCAGTCCCGGACAGGTGAGGGCTTTCTTT
>NA|TRBJ1-4|NA|TRBV9
CASSVERAPNEKLFF
TGTGCCAGCAGCGTAGAGCGGGCGCCTAATGAAAAACTGTTTTTT
>few|TRBJ2-7|TRBD2|TRBV5-8
CASSFREGRHEQYF
TGTGCCAGCAGCTTCAGGGAGGGTCGGCACGAGCAGTACTTC
>NA|TRBJ2-2|NA|TRBV19
CASSRRRTGELFF
TGTGCCAGTAGTAGGAGGCGGACCGGGGAGCTGTTTTTT
>NA|TRBJ2-1|TRBD1|TRBV24-1
CATATGVGEQFF
TGTGCCACCGCGACAGGGGTAGGTGAGCAGTTCTTC
>NA|TRBJ2-5|NA|TRBV6-5
CASKSGLSQETQYF
TGTGCCAGCAAAAGCGGACTGAGCCAAGAGACCCAGTACTTC
>NA|TRBJ1-1|TRBD1|TRBV7-8
CASSFPGTGGFTEAFF
TGTGCCAGCAGCTTTCCCGGGACAGGGGGTTTTACTGAAGCTTTCTTT
>NA|TRBJ2-2|NA|TRBV7-9
CASSNGQTSYTGELFF
TGTGCCAGCAGCAATGGACAAACCTCCTACACCGGGGAGCTGTTTTTT
>NA|TRBJ2-3|TRBD1|TRBV24-1
CATSDLTDRRQYF
TGTGCCACCAGTGATTTGACGGACAGGAGACAGTATTTT
>NA|TRBJ1-3|TRBD1|TRBV7-2
CASSLEKWTGPSGNTIYF
TGTGCCAGCAGCTTGGAGAAATGGACAGGACCTTCTGGAAACACCATATATTTT
>NA|TRBJ1-4|NA|TRBV30
CAWGRQPNEKLFF
TGTGCCTGGGGGCGACAGCCTAATGAAAAACTGTTTTTT
>NA|TRBJ2-1|TRBD1|TRBV5-1
CASSSSPQGEIYNEQFF
TGCGCCAGCAGCTCATCTCCTCAGGGGGAGATCTACAATGAGCAGTTCTTC
>NA|TRBJ2-5|NA|TRBV5-1
CASSSNPGQETQYF
TGCGCCAGCAGCTCGAACCCAGGGCAAGAGACCCAGTACTTC
>NA|TRBJ2-6|TRBD2|TRBV9
CASSPRGGGTDFSGANVLTF
TGTGCCAGCAGCCCCCGTGGGGGGGGAACAGACTTCTCTGGGGCCAACGTCCTGACTTTC
>NA|TRBJ2-1|TRBD2|TRBV10-3
CASGETSGGANEQFF
TGTGCCAGCGGAGAAACTAGCGGGGGAGCGAATGAGCAGTTCTTC
>once|TRBJ2-1|TRBD2|TRBV4-2
CASSQEVLAGGQNEQFF
TGTGCCAGCAGCCAAGAAGTCCTAGCGGGGGGTCAGAATGAGCAGTTCTTC
>NA|TRBJ2-5|NA|TRBV5-6
CASSLEQAETQYF
TGTGCCAGCAGCTTGGAACAGGCGGAGACCCAGTACTTC
>NA|TRBJ2-7|NA|TRBV30
CAWRGRGTYEQYF
TGTGCCTGGAGGGGCAGGGGAACCTACGAGCAGTACTTC
>once|TRBJ2-3|NA|TRBV20-1
CSASIGGPYSDTQYF
TGCAGTGCTAGTATCGGGGGGCCGTACTCAGATACGCAGTATTTT
>NA|TRBJ1-4|TRBD1|TRBV5-1
CASSSSPGTGNLEKLFF
TGCGCCAGCAGCTCCAGCCCCGGGACAGGGAACCTAGAAAAACTGTTTTTT
>NA|TRBJ1-4|TRBD1|TRBV6-6
CASRQGAGHEKLFF
TGTGCCAGCAGGCAGGGGGCAGGTCATGAAAAACTGTTTTTT
>NA|TRBJ1-5|TRBD1|TRBV24-1
CATSEPGQGYQPQHF
TGTGCCACCAGTGAGCCGGGACAGGGGTATCAGCCCCAGCATTTT
>once|TRBJ1-2|NA|TRBV11-2
CASSLVPGTNYGYTF
TGTGCCAGCAGCTTAGTTCCGGGGACAAACTATGGCTACACCTTC
>NA|TRBJ1-1|NA|TRBV5-1
CASSLPSDSMNTEAFF
TGCGCCAGCAGCTTGCCCTCGGACAGCATGAACACTGAAGCTTTCTTT
>NA|TRBJ2-2|NA|TRBV2
CASTSVNTGELFF
TGTGCCAGCACGAGCGTCAACACCGGGGAGCTGTTTTTT
>NA|TRBJ1-4|TRBD1|TRBV27
CASSRTGVGTNEKLFF
TGTGCCAGCAGTCGGACAGGGGTGGGGACTAATGAAAAACTGTTTTTT
>NA|TRBJ1-6|TRBD1|TRBV5-1
CASSRSRGQGGSPLHF
TGCGCCAGCAGCCGGTCACGGGGACAGGGAGGGTCACCCCTCCACTTT
>once|TRBJ2-2|TRBD1|TRBV30
CAWTGQGATNTGELFF
TGTGCCTGGACAGGACAGGGGGCGACGAACACCGGGGAGCTGTTTTTT
>NA|TRBJ1-5|NA|TRBV2
CASSEFQGGQPQHF
TGTGCCAGCAGTGAATTCCAGGGCGGTCAGCCCCAGCATTTT
>once|TRBJ2-2|NA|TRBV5-1
CASSLFSPSLNTGELFF
TGCGCCAGCAGCTTGTTTTCCCCGAGCCTGAACACCGGGGAGCTGTTTTTT
>NA|TRBJ1-1|TRBD1|TRBV9
CASSVDRGLRGNTEAFF
TGTGCCAGCAGCGTAGACAGGGGGCTTAGAGGGAACACTGAAGCTTTCTTT
>NA|TRBJ2-3|TRBD1|TRBV11-3
CASSFTGGTDTQYF
TGTGCCAGCAGCTTCACAGGGGGCACAGATACGCAGTATTTT
>once|TRBJ1-5|TRBD1|TRBV5-1
CASSLGGQGGQPQHF
TGCGCCAGCAGCTTGGGTGGACAGGGGGGTCAGCCCCAGCATTTT
>NA|TRBJ2-3|TRBD1|TRBV7-8
CASSSQGARGTDTQYF
TGTGCCAGCAGCTCACAGGGGGCGCGGGGGACAGATACGCAGTATTTT
>NA|TRBJ1-2|TRBD1|TRBV19
CASSLQGDGYTF
TGTGCCAGTAGTCTCCAGGGGGACGGCTACACCTTC
>NA|TRBJ2-2|NA|TRBV30
CAGQRQGLSGELFF
TGTGCCGGACAAAGGCAGGGTCTCTCCGGGGAGCTGTTTTTT
>NA|TRBJ1-4|TRBD1|TRBV7-2
CASSLSGQFNEKLFF
TGTGCCAGCAGCTTATCGGGACAGTTTAATGAAAAACTGTTTTTT
>NA|TRBJ1-1|TRBD1|TRBV5-1
CASSLGQGAPRNTEAFF
TGCGCCAGCAGCTTGGGACAGGGGGCTCCTAGGAACACTGAAGCTTTCTTT
>few|TRBJ1-5|NA|TRBV5-1
CASSLDGASNQPQHF
TGCGCCAGCAGCTTGGACGGAGCCTCCAATCAGCCCCAGCATTTT
>NA|TRBJ1-5|NA|TRBV27
CASSLQTQTNQPQHF
TGTGCCAGCAGTTTACAGACTCAGACCAATCAGCCCCAGCATTTT
>NA|TRBJ1-2|NA|TRBV5-1
CASSLAGTRTLNYGYTF
TGCGCCAGCAGCTTGGCCGGGACAAGAACCCTGAACTATGGCTACACCTTC
>NA|TRBJ2-3|NA|TRBV5-1
CASSLVGGGTDTQYF
TGCGCCAGCAGCTTGGTCGGAGGTGGCACAGATACGCAGTATTTT
>NA|TRBJ1-2|TRBD1|TRBV5-1
CASKGALGYTF
TGCGCCAGCAAGGGGGCCTTGGGCTACACCTTC
>NA|TRBJ2-5|NA|TRBV7-6
CASSLVSGLQETQYF
TGTGCCAGCAGCTTAGTTTCGGGACTCCAAGAGACCCAGTACTTC